Sequencing of this T cell receptor (beta chain) was carried out in a study of response to subunit inactivated influenza vaccine (dated by TCRdb to 2017 to 2018). Some background on the complete study: The study used deep quantitative T cell receptor repertoire profiling to track responses to a trivalent subunit inactivated influenza vaccine.

Findings and caveats that apply to the study as a whole: It was suggested by the authors that each seasonal influenza vaccination may recruit only a limited number of new T cells.

This clonotype was seen a few times. Its antigen remains unidentified. Base qualities are not at hand, and no much larger clone is one base apart. The library was obtained by RT-PCR. The instrument given in TCRdb is Illumina HiSeq 2500. TCRdb applied fastp at Q25 and MiXCR to the public reads, then kept only in-frame beta chains. Each entry merges the rows of one CDR3 protein and shows their most common DNA and genes. In all, the sample holds around 320,000 distinct CDR3 sequences, and about 20% of those were seen once. Under 13% of the sample lies in the top ten. CDR1 and CDR2 are drawn from the germline V gene: KGHSH, LQKENI. The CDR3 contains 16 residues, cysteine and phenylalanine counted. Only the CDR3 portion is preserved as DNA: 48 bases, with reading frame beginning at the first base. V is clipped by 3 bases and J by 2 bases, and the sequence between their germline boundaries is 16 bases long.

The origin of this receptor is a man in his fifties or sixties who received an inactivated influenza vaccine. Donor details come from another sample of the same person, matched by shared clones. The chain was built from TRBV18 and TRBJ1-1, with a weak D call of TRBD1 (5 bases match). The source was PBMCs from blood, collected approximately 20 months after vaccination. The nucleotides are TGTGCCAGCTCACCCACTGGGGCGGGTGGAAACACTGAAGCTTTCTTT. Translated, this is CASSPTGAGGNTEAFF.